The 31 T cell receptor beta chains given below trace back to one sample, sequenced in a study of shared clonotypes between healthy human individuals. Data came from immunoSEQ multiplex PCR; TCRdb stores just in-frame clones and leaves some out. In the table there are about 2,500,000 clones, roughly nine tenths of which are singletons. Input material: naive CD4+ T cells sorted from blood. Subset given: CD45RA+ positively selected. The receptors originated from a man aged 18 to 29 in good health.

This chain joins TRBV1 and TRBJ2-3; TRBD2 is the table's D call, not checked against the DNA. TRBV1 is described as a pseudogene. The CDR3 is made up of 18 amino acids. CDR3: CTSSHPSSGTRITDTQYF. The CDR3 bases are TGCACCAGCAGCCATCCCTCCTCCGGGACTAGGATCACAGATACGCAGTATTTT.

CDR3: CAWTRSQGAREQYF. CDR3 DNA sequence: TGTGCCTGGACCCGCTCGCAGGGGGCGAGGGAGCAGTACTTC. This rearrangement joins TRBV30 to TRBJ2-7, with 8 bases fitting TRBD1. V shed 4 bases and J 7 bases; nucleotides not matched to a gene: 12. Germline V CDR1 and CDR2: GTSNPN, SVGIG (reference sequence). This CDR3 has 14 amino acids.

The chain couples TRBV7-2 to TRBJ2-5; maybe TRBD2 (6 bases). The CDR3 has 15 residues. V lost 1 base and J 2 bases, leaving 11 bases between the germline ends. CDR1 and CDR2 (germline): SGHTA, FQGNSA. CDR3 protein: CASSLVGRRQETQYF. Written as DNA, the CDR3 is TGTGCCAGCAGCTTAGTTGGGAGGAGACAAGAGACCCAGTACTTC.

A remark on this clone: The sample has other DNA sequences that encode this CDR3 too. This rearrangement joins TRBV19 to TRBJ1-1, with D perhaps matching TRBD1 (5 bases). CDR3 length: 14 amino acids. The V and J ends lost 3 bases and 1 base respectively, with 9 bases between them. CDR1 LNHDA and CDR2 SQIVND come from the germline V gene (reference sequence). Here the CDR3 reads CASSIGGGNTEAFF. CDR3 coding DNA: TGTGCCAGTAGTATTGGTGGGGGGAACACTGAAGCTTTCTTT.

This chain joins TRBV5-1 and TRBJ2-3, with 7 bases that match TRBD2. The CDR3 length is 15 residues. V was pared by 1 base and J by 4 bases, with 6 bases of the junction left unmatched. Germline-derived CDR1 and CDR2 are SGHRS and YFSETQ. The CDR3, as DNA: TGCGCCAGCAGCTTGATCGGGAGGCGATCAGATACGCAGTATTTT. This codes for CASSLIGRRSDTQYF.

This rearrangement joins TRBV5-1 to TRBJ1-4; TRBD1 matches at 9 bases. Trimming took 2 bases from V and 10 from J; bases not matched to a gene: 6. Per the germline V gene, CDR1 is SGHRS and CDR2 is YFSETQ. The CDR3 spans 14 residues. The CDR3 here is CASSFRDREAKLFF. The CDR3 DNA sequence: TGCGCCAGCAGCTTCAGGGACAGGGAGGCAAAACTGTTTTTT.

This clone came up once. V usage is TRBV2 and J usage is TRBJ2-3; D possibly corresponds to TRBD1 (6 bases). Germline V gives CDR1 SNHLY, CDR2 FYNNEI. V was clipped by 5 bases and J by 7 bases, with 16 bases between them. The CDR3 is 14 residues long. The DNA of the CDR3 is TGTGCCAGCAGTTTCCGGGACACGGATAATACGCAGTATTTT. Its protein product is CASSFRDTDNTQYF.

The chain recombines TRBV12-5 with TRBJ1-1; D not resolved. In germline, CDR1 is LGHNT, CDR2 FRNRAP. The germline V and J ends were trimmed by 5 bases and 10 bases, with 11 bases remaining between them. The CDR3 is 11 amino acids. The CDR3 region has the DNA TGTGCTAGTGGTCCCTTGTTTGGAGCTTTCTTT. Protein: CASGPLFGAFF.

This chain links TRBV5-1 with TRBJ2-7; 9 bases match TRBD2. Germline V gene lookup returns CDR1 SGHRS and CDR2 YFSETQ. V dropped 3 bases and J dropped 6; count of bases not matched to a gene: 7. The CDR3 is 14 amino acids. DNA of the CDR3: TGCGCCAGCAGCTCGGAGCGGGGGGACTTCGAGCAGTACTTC. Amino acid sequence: CASSSERGDFEQYF.

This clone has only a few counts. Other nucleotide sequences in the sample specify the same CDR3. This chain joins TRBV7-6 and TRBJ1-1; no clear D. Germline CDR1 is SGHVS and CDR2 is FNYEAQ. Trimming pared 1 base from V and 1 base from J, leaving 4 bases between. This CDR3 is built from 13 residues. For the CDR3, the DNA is TGTGCCAGCAGCTTAGGGGAGAACACTGAAGCTTTCTTT. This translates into CASSLGENTEAFF.

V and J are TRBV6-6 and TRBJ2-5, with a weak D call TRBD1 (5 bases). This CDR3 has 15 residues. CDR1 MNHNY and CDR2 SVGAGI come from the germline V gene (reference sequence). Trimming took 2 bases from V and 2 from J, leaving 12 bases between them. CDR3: CASSYPSAGQETQYF. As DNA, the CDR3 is TGTGCCAGCAGTTACCCCTCGGCAGGGCAAGAGACCCAGTACTTC.

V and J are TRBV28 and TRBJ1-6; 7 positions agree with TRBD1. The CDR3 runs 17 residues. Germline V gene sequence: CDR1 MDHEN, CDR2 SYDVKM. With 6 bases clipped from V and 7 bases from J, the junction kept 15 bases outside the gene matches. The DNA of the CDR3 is TGTGCCAGCAGCTTACCTTTCGGGACAGTCAAGAATTCACCCCTCCACTTT. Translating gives CASSLPFGTVKNSPLHF.

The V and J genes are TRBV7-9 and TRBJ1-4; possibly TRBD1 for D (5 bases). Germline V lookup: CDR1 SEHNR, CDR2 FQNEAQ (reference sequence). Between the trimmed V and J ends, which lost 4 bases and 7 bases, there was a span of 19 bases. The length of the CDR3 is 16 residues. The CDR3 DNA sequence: TGTGCCAGCAGCTCTAGGGCTGAGGCAGGGAGTGAAAAACTGTTTTTT. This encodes CASSSRAEAGSEKLFF.

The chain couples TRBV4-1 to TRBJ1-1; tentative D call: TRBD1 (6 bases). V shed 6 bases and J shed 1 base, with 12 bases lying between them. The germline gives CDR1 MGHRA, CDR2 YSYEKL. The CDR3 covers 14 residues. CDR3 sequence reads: CASRPGQQNTEAFF. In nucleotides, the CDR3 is TGCGCCAGCAGACCTGGACAGCAGAACACTGAAGCTTTCTTT.

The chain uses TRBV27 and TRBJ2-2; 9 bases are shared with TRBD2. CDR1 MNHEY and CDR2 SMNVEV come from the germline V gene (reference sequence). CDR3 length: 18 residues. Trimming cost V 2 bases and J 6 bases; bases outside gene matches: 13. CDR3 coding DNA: TGTGCCAGCAGTTTAAACCTAGCGGGATCCCTCGTGCCCGGGGAGCTGTTTTTT. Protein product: CASSLNLAGSLVPGELFF.

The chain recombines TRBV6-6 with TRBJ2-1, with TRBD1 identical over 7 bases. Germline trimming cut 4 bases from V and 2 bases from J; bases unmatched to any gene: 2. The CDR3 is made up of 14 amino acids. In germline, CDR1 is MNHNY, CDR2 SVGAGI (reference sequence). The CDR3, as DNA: TGTGCCAGCAGTTGGGGGACAGCCTACAATGAGCAGTTCTTC. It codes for CASSWGTAYNEQFF.

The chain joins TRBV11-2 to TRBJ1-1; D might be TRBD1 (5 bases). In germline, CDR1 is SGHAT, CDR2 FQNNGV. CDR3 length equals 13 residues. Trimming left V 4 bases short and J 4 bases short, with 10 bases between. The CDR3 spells CASSSQGPTEAFF. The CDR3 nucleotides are TGTGCCAGCAGCTCCCAGGGTCCCACTGAAGCTTTCTTT.

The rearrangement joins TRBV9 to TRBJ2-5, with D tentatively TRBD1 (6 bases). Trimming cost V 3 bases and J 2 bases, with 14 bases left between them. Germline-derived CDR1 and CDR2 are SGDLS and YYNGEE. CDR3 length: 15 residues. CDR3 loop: CASSASGHLQETQYF. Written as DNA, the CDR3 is TGTGCCAGCAGCGCCTCGGGACACCTACAAGAGACCCAGTACTTC.

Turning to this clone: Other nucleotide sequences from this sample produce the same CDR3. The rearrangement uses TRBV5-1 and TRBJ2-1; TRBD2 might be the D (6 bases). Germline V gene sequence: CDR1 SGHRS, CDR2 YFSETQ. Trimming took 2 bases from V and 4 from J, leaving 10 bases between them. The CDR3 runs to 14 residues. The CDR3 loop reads CASSLGDFYNEQFF. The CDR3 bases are TGCGCCAGCAGCTTAGGGGACTTTTACAATGAGCAGTTCTTC.

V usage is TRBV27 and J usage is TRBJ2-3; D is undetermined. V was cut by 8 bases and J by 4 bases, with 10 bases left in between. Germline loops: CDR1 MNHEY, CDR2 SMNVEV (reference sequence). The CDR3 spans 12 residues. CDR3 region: CASYARADTQYF. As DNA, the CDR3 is TGTGCCAGCTACGCTCGCGCAGATACGCAGTATTTT.

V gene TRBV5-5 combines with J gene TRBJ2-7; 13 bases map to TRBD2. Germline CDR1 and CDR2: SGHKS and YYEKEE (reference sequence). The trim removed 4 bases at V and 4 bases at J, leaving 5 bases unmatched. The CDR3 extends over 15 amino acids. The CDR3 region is CASSELAGGLYEQYF. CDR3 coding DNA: TGTGCCAGCAGCGAACTAGCGGGAGGGCTGTACGAGCAGTACTTC.

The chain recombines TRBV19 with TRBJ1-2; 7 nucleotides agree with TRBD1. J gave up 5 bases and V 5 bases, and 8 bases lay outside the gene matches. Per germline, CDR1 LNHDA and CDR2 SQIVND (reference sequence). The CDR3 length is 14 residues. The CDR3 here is CASSATGTAYGYTF. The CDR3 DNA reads TGTGCCAGTAGTGCCACCGGGACAGCGTATGGCTACACCTTC.

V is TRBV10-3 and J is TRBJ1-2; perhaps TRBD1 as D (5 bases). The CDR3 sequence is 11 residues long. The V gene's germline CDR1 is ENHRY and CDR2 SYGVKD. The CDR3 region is CGVGTLYGYTF. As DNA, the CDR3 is TGTGGAGTGGGGACCCTTTATGGCTACACCTTC.

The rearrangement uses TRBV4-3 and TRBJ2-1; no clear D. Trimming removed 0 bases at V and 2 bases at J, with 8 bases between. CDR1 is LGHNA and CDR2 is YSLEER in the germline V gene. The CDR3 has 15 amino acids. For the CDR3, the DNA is TGCGCCAGCAGCCAAGATACTACCACCTACAATGAGCAGTTCTTC. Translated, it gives CASSQDTTTYNEQFF.

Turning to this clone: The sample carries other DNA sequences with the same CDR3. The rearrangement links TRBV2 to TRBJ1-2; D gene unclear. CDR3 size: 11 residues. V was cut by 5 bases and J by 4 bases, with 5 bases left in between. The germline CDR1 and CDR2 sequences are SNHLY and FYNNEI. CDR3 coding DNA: TGTGCCAGCAGTCGAGCCTATGGCTACACCTTC. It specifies CASSRAYGYTF.

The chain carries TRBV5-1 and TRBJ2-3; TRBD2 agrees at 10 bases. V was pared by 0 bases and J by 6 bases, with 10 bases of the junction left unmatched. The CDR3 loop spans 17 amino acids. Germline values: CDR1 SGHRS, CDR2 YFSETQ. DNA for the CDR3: TGCGCCAGCAGCTTGGCCGCTAGCGGGGGTATAGGGGATACGCAGTATTTT. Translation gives CASSLAASGGIGDTQYF. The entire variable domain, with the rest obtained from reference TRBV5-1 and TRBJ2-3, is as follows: KAGVTQTPRYLIKTRGQQVTLSCSPISGHRSVSWYQQTPGQGLQFLFEYFSETQRNKGNFPGRFSGRQFSNSRSEMNVSTLELGDSALYLCASSLAASGGIGDTQYFGPGTRLTVL.

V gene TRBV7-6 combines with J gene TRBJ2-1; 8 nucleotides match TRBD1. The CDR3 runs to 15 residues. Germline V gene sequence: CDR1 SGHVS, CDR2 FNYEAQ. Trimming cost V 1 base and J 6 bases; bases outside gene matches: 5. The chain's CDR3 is CASSLGQGIFNEQFF. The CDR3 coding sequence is TGTGCCAGCAGCTTAGGACAGGGGATTTTCAATGAGCAGTTCTTC.

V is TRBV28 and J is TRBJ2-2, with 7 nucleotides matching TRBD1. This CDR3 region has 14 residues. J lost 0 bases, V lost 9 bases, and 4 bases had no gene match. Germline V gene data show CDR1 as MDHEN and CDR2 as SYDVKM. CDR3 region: CASGGQANTGELFF. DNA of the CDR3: TGTGCCAGTGGAGGACAGGCGAACACCGGGGAGCTGTTTTTT.

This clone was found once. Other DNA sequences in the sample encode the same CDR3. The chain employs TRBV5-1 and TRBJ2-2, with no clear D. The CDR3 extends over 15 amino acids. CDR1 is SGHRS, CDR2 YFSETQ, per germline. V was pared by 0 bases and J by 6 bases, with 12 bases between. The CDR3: CASSLAGTGAGELFF. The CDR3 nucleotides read TGCGCCAGCAGCTTGGCAGGCACGGGCGCCGGGGAGCTGTTTTTT.

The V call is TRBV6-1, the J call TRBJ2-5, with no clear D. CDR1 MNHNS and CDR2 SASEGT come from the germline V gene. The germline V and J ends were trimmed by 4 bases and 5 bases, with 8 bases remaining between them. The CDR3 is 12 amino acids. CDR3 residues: CASSVGLETQYF. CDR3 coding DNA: TGTGCCAGCAGTGTAGGCTTGGAGACCCAGTACTTC.

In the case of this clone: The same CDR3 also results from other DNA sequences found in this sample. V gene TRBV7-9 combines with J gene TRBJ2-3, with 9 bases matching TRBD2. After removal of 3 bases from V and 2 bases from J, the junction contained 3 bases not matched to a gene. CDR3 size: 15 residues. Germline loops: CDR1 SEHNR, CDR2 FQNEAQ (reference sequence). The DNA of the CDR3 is TGTGCCAGCAGCTTCATAGCGGGAGACACAGATACGCAGTATTTT. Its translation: CASSFIAGDTDTQYF. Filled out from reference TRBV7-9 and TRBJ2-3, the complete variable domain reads DTGVSQNPRHKITKRGQNVTFRCDPISEHNRLYWYRQTLGQGPEFLTYFQNEAQLEKSRLLSDRFSAERPKGSFSTLEIQRTEQGDSAMYLCASSFIAGDTDTQYFGPGTRLTVL.